This T cell receptor (beta chain) originates from a study of blood T cell repertoires in COVID-19 (dated by TCRdb to between 2020 and 2021). Regarding the study in general: The collaborator samples originated in the United States, Italy and Spain and spanned the acute and convalescent phases of COVID-19. The prospective study material was composed of cDNA or gDNA derived from T cells, B-cell-depleted T cells, or PBMCs. Deeply sampled blood TCRbeta repertoires from subjects exposed to, actively infected with, or recovered from COVID-19 were included in the dataset. The repertoires were released in a freely available public database intended as a resource for research on the immune response to SARS-CoV-2. The samples were drawn from the first 160 participants of the ongoing ImmuneRACE study and from 1,254 subjects provided by 6 global collaborators. Sample metadata almost always included a de-identified subject ID, COVID-19 status, age in years and sex. Where HLA class I and class II types were available, the types were taken from metadata supplied by the sample provider, not from assay-based typing.

For this clone: The clone's antigen remains unknown. Qualities for individual bases were not recorded, and no much larger clone is one base off.

TCRbeta CDR3 regions were amplified from genomic DNA using the immunoSEQ Assay, a bias-controlled multiplex PCR. Per the original workflow: Nucleated cell counts per sample were estimated from amplification of reference gene primers within the assay. To quantify the absolute abundance of each unique TCRbeta CDR3 rearrangement, sequence reads were collapsed and filtered. For each sample, productive Simpson clonality was calculated as the square root of Simpson's diversity index over productive rearrangements. TCRdb re-hosts the immuneACCESS table, in-frame sequences only. Its copies lack some clones; in the studies checked, an unresolved V gene accounts for under half of them, and the cause for the rest is not known. The V and J calls and clone size come from that table; D and trimming were worked out from the DNA. For this sample there are more than 85,000 clones; 84% appear just once. The ten largest clones add up to just under 10% of the sample.

The paper as a whole reports these results and caveats: The quantity of clinical and demographic metadata differed by source and by participant and was supplied without curation.

The collaborating institutions used their own protocols to collect whole blood in K2EDTA tubes. For TCRbeta analysis, collaborator samples were shipped as frozen whole blood, as isolated PBMCs, or as DNA extracted from either sample type. For this chain, trimming is 6 bases at the V end and 6 bases at the J end, and the number of junction bases without a gene match is 4. From its cysteine to its phenylalanine, the CDR3 spans 13 amino acids. Only the CDR3 DNA stays, 39 bases, in frame from base 1. What was sequenced was peripheral blood. The chain links TRBV12-3 or TRBV12-4 with TRBJ1-2; 10 junctional bases match TRBD1. The TCR originated in a middle-aged man with active or convalescent COVID-19. Read as DNA, the sequence is TGTGCCAGCAGCCGCGACAGGGGGCATGGCTACACCTTC. This sequence encodes CASSRDRGHGYTF.